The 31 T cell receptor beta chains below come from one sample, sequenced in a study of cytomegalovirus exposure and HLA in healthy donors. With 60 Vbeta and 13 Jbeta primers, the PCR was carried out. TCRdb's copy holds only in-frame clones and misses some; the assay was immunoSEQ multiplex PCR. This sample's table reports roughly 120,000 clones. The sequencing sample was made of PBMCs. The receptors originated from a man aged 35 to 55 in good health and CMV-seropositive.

The CDR3 here is CASSLDSDTSTDTQYF. As DNA, the CDR3 is TGTGCCAGCAGCTTGGATTCCGATACTAGCACAGATACGCAGTATTTT. This sequence joins TRBV5-5 and TRBJ2-3; D uncertain. The CDR3 contains 16 residues. V was trimmed by 0 bases and J by 0 bases, leaving 11 bases between them. CDR1 is SGHKS, CDR2 YYEKEE, per germline (reference sequence). Drawing the rest from reference TRBV5-5 and TRBJ2-3, the complete variable domain is DAGVTQSPTHLIKTRGQQVTLRCSPISGHKSVSWYQQVLGQGPQFIFQYYEKEERGRGNFPDRFSARQFPNYSSELNVNALLLGDSALYLCASSLDSDTSTDTQYFGPGTRLTVL.

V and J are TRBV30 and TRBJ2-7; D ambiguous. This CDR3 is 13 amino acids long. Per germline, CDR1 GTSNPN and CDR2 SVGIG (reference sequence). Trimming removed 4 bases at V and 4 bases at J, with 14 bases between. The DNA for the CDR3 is TGTGCCTGGAAGGCTAGTGGTAATTACGAGCAGTACTTC. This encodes CAWKASGNYEQYF.

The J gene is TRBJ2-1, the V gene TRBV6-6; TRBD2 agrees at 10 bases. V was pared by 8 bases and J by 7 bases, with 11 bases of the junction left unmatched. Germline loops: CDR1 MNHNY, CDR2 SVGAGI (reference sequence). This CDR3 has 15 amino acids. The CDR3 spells CASGLAGDPRNEQFF. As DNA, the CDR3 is TGTGCCAGCGGTCTAGCGGGAGACCCTAGAAATGAGCAGTTCTTC.

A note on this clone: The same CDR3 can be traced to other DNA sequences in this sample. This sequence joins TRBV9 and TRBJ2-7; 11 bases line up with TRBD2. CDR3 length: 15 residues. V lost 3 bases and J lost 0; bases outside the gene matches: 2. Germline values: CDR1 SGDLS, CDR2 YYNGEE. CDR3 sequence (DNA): TGTGCCAGCAGCGACGGGACTAGCGGCTCCTACGAGCAGTACTTC. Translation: CASSDGTSGSYEQYF.

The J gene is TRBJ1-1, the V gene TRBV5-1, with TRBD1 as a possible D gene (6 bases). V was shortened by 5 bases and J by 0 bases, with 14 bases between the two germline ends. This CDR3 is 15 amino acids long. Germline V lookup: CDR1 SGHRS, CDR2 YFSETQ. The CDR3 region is CASSLIDRMNTEAFF. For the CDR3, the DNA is TGCGCCAGCAGTTTGATCGACAGGATGAACACTGAAGCTTTCTTT.

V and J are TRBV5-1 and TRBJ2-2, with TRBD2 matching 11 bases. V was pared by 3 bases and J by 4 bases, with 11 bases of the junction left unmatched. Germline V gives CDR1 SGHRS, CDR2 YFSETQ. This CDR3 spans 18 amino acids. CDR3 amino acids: CASSSDSGRASPTGELFF. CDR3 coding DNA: TGCGCCAGCAGCTCCGATAGCGGGAGGGCCTCTCCCACCGGGGAGCTGTTTTTT.

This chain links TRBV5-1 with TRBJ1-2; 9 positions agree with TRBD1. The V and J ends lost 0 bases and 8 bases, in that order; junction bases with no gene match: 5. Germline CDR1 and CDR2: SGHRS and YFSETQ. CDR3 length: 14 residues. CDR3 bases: TGCGCCAGCAGCTTGGGGGACAGGGTGTTCGGCTACACCTTC. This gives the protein CASSLGDRVFGYTF.

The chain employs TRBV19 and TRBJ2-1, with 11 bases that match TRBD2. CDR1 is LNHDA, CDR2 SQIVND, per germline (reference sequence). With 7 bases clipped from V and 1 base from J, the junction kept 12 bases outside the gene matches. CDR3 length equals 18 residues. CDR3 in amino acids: CASIGPGLAVTSYNEQFF. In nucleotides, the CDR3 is TGTGCCAGTATAGGACCGGGACTAGCGGTTACTTCCTACAATGAGCAGTTCTTC.

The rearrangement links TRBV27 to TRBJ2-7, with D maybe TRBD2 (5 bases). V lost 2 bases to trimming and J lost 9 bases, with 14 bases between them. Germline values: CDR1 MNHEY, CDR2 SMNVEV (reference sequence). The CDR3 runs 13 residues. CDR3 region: CASSLGPGTAQYF. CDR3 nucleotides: TGTGCCAGCAGTTTAGGGCCGGGAACGGCGCAGTACTTC.

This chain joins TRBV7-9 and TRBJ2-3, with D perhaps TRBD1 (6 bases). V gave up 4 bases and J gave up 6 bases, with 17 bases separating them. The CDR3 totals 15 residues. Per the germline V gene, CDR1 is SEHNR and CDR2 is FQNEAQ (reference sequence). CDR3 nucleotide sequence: TGTGCCAGCAGCTACACATCTTGGGGGCTTGATACGCAGTATTTT. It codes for CASSYTSWGLDTQYF.

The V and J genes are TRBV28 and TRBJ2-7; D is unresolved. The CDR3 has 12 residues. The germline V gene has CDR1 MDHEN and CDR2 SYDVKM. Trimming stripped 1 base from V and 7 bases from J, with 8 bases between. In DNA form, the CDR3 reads TGTGCCAGCAGTTTATTCGCACGGGAGCAGTACTTC. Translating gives CASSLFAREQYF.

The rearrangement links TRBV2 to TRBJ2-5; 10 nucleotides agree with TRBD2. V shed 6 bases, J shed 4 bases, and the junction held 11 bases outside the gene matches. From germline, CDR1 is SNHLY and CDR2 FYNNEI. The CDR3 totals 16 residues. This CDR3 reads CASRSSGSETRETQYF. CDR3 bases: TGTGCCAGCAGATCTAGCGGGAGTGAAACTAGAGAGACCCAGTACTTC.

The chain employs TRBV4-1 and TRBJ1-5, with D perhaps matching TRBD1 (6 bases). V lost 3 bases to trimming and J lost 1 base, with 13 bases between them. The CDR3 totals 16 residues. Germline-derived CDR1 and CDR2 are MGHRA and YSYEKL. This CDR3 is CASSHQQGTSNQPQHF. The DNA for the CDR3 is TGCGCCAGCAGCCACCAACAGGGTACGAGCAATCAGCCCCAGCATTTT.

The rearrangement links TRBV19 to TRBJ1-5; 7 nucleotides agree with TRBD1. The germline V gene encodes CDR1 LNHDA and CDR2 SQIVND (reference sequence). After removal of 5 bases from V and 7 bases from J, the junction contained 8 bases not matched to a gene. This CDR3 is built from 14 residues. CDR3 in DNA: TGTGCCAGTAGTTCGACAGGGTTCGACCAGCCCCAGCATTTT. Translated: CASSSTGFDQPQHF.

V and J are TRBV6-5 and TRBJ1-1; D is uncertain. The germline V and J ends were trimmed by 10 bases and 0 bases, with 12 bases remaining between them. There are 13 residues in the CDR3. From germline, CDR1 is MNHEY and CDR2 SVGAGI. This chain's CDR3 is CATSRDMNTEAFF. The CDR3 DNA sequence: TGTGCCACCTCCAGAGACATGAACACTGAAGCTTTCTTT.

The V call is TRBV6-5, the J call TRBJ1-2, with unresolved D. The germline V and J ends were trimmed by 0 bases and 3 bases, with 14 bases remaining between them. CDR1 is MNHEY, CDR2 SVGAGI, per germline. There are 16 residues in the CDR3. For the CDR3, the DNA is TGTGCCAGCAGTTACTCGGCCCCCATAGCTGACTATGGCTACACCTTC. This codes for CASSYSAPIADYGYTF.

CDR3 bases: TGCAGCGCAAACTACCGGGACAGGCTTTCGGAGACCCAGTACTTC. Translating it yields CSANYRDRLSETQYF. The chain combines TRBV29-1 with TRBJ2-5; the match to TRBD1 covers 8 bases. The CDR3 consists of 15 residues. From germline, CDR1 is SQVTM and CDR2 ANQGSEA. V was clipped by 7 bases and J by 5 bases; unmatched bases: 15.

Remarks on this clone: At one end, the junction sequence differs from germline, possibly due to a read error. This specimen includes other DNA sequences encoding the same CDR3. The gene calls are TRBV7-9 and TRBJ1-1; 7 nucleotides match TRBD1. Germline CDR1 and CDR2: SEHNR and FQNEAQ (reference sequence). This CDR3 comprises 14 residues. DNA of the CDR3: TGTGCCAGCAGCTTGGGGGACAGACTGGCTGAAGCTTTTTTT. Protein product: CASSLGDRLAEAFF.

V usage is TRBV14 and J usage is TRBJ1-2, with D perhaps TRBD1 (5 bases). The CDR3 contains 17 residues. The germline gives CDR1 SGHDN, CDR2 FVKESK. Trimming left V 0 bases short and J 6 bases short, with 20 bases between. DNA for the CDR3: TGTGCCAGCAGCCAAGAACGGTCTGCTGGGGCCCCACATGGCTACACCTTC. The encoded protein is CASSQERSAGAPHGYTF.

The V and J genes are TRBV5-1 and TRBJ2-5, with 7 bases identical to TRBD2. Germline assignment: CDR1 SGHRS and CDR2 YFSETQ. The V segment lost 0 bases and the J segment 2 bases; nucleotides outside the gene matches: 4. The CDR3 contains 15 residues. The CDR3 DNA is TGCGCCAGCAGCTTGGCTGGCGGGAGTCAAGAGACCCAGTACTTC. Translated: CASSLAGGSQETQYF.

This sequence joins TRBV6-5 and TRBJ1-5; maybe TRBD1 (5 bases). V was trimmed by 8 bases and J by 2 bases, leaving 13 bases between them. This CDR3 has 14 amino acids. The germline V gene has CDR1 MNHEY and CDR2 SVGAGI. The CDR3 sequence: CASSRDSGNQPQHF. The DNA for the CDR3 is TGTGCCAGCTCCCGGGACTCCGGCAATCAGCCCCAGCATTTT.

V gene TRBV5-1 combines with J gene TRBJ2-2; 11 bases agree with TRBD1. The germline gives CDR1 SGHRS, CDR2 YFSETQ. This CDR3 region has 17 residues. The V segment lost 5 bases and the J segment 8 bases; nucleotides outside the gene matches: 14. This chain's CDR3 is CASSPGTGGGLHGELFF. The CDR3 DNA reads TGCGCCAGCAGTCCCGGGACAGGGGGAGGCCTTCATGGGGAGCTGTTTTTT.

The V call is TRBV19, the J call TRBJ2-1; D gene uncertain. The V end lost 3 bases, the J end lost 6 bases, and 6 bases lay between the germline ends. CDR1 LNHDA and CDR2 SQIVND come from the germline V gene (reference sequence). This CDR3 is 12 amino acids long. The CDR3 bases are TGTGCCAGTAGTATCCGTGTCAATGAGCAGTTCTTC. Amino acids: CASSIRVNEQFF.

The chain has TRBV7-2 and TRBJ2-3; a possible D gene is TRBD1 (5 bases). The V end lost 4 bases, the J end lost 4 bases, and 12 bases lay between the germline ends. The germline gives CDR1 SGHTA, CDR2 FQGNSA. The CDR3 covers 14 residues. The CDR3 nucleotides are TGTGCCAGCAGCTACAGGCCCTTTCCAGATACGCAGTATTTT. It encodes CASSYRPFPDTQYF.

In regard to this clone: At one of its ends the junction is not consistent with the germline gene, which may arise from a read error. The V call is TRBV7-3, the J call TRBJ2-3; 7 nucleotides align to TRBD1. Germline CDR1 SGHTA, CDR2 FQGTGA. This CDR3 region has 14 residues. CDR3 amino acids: CASSPGQGEDAQYF. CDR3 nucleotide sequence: TGTGCCAGCAGCCCCGGCCAGGGGGAAGATGCGCAGTATTTT.

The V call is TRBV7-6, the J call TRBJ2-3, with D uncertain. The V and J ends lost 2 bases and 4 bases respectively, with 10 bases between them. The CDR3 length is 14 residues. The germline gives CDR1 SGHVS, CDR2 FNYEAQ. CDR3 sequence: CASSLLRPPDTQYF. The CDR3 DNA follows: TGTGCCAGCAGCTTATTGCGGCCTCCAGATACGCAGTATTTT.

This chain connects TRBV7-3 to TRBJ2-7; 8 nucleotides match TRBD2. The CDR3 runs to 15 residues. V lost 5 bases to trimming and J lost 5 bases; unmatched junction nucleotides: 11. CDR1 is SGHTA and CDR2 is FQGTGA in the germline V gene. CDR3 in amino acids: CASSQEGLANDEQYF. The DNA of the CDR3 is TGTGCCAGCAGCCAGGAAGGACTAGCCAACGACGAGCAGTACTTC.

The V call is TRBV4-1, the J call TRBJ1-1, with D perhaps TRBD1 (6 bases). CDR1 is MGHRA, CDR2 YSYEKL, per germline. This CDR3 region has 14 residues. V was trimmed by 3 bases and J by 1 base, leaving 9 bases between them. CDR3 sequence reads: CASSQGAGNTEAFF. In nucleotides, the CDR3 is TGCGCCAGCAGCCAGGGGGCCGGGAACACTGAAGCTTTCTTT.

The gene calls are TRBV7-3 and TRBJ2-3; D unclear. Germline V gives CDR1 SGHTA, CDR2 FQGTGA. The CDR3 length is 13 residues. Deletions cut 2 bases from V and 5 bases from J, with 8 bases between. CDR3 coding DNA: TGTGCCAGCAGCTTACTAGTGCGAGATACGCAGTATTTT. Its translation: CASSLLVRDTQYF.

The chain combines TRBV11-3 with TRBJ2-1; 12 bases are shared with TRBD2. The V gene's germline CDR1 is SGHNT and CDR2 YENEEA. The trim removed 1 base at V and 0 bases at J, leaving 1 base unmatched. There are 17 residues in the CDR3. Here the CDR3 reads CASSLGLAGASYNEQFF. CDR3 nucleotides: TGTGCCAGCAGCTTAGGACTAGCGGGAGCCTCCTACAATGAGCAGTTCTTC.

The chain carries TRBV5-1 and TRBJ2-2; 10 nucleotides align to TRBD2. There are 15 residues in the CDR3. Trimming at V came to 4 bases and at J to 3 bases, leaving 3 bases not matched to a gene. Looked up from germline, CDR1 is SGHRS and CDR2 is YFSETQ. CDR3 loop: CASSQTSGHTGELFF. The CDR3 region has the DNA TGCGCCAGCAGCCAGACTAGCGGGCACACCGGGGAGCTGTTTTTT.